This TCR beta chain was obtained from a study of molecular identifiers for immune sequencing clone quantification. Study information: In the replicates, RNA derived from around 18,000 or 91,000 naive CD8 cells was divided into five parts, and four were sequenced.

This clonotype was picked up a small number of times. The target antigen is unknown. One entry per CDR3 protein, called by TCRdb with MiXCR from the PCR reads. Altogether approximately 550,000 distinct CDR3 sequences are present, roughly 25% being singletons, with the ten largest covering around 0.76%. The authors sorted naive CD8 T cells as CD8+CD4-CCR7+CD45RA+. CDR1 and CDR2 from the germline V gene are LGHNA and YSLEER. The CDR3 extends over 15 amino acids. V was trimmed by 2 bases and J by 1 base, leaving 11 bases between them. Study results and limitations: Effector cells had over 98% of their molecules in clones above 20 RNA copies, while naive cells had under 1%.

The rearrangement links TRBV4-3 to TRBJ1-1, with a tentative D call TRBD1 (5 bases). The sample consisted of naive CD8+ T cells from blood, with Jurkat cell RNA spiked in. Subset in this sample: FACS-sorted CD8+CD4-CCR7+CD45RA+ naive T cells. The sequence came from a human donor in good health. Some libraries in this study had Jurkat cell RNA spiked in. CDR3 protein: CASSQIFGQNTEAFF. CDR3 coding DNA: TGCGCCAGCAGCCAAATATTCGGACAGAACACTGAAGCTTTCTTT.